The clone carrying this T cell receptor beta chain appeared a single time. Assay used: immunoSEQ multiplex PCR; TCRdb lists only in-frame clones, some missing. The table includes approximately 86,000 clones, 85% to 95% detected once. The data were taken from a study of control samples from healthy donors and cancer patients. This TCR came from a woman in her twenties or thirties in good health. The sample taken for sequencing was blood.

CDR3 DNA sequence: TGTGCCAGCAGCTTACTAGGGGACAGGGGAACCTACGAGCAGTACTTC. This translates into CASSLLGDRGTYEQYF. The chain recombines TRBV11-2 with TRBJ2-7; 10 bases are shared with TRBD1. Per germline, CDR1 SGHAT and CDR2 FQNNGV. The CDR3 has 16 residues. The V gene end was trimmed by 2 bases and the J gene end by 2 bases; junction bases not matched to a gene: 6.